This record looks at one T cell receptor (beta chain) sequence and its context. This sample includes further DNA sequences coding for the same CDR3. This sample was included in a study of cytotoxic CD8 clonotypes in ibrutinib-treated CLL. Germline CDR1 LNHNV, CDR2 YYDKDF (reference sequence). This CDR3 contains 13 residues. Trimming stripped 1 base from V and 8 bases from J, with 8 bases between. Sequencing was performed with immunoSEQ multiplex PCR; in TCRdb, only in-frame clones are kept and a portion is missing. This repertoire shows about 150,000 clones, about 70% found once; its top ten account for around 4.9%.

The genes are TRBV15 and TRBJ1-4; tentative D call: TRBD1 (5 bases). The receptor was isolated from a human donor with chronic lymphocytic leukemia. The input for sequencing was PBMCs, taken after 24 months of ibrutinib treatment. CDR3 loop: CATSRGGREKLFF. CDR3 nucleotides: TGTGCCACCAGCAGAGGGGGGAGGGAAAAACTGTTTTTT.